The 20 T cell receptor beta chains reported below all come from one sample, sequenced in a study of T cell changes during pregnancy in multiple sclerosis. Method: immunoSEQ multiplex PCR; TCRdb's copy keeps in-frame clones and lacks some. Among roughly 89,000 clones listed, 94% were seen once. The sequences come from peripheral blood, collected in the third trimester of pregnancy. These receptors all come from a female donor with multiple sclerosis, enrolled in a pregnancy study.

The rearrangement joins TRBV6-5 to TRBJ1-1; D is unresolved. In germline, CDR1 is MNHEY, CDR2 SVGAGI. The CDR3 consists of 14 residues. V dropped 6 bases and J dropped 1 base, with 12 bases sitting between them. Here the CDR3 reads CASRRHDKNTEAFF. In DNA form, the CDR3 reads TGTGCCAGCAGACGACACGACAAGAACACTGAAGCTTTCTTT.

The gene calls are TRBV5-1 and TRBJ2-1; TRBD2 aligns across 7 bases. The CDR3 extends over 15 amino acids. Germline V gives CDR1 SGHRS, CDR2 YFSETQ. V gave up 5 bases and J gave up 5 bases; unmatched junction bases: 10. CDR3 loop: CASSRGSRGDNEQFF. The CDR3 DNA reads as TGCGCCAGCAGTCGGGGTAGCCGGGGGGACAATGAGCAGTTCTTC.

This clone came up once. This rearrangement joins TRBV2 to TRBJ1-2; maybe TRBD1 (6 bases). Germline loops: CDR1 SNHLY, CDR2 FYNNEI. This CDR3 contains 15 residues. Trimming cost V 1 base and J 5 bases, with 14 bases left between them. CDR3 in amino acids: CASSEDPGDSYGYTF. For the CDR3, the DNA is TGTGCCAGCAGTGAAGACCCAGGGGATTCATATGGCTACACCTTC.

V is TRBV28 and J is TRBJ2-7; 8 bases match TRBD2. Germline V gene sequence: CDR1 MDHEN, CDR2 SYDVKM. V was clipped by 2 bases and J by 7 bases; unmatched bases: 10. The CDR3 covers 15 residues. The CDR3 loop is CASSLGVAGSGEQYF. The CDR3 nucleotides are TGTGCCAGCAGTTTAGGGGTAGCGGGGTCGGGAGAGCAGTACTTC.

V gene TRBV7-9 combines with J gene TRBJ2-5, with 11 bases identical to TRBD2. Germline V lookup: CDR1 SEHNR, CDR2 FQNEAQ (reference sequence). This CDR3 contains 16 residues. The trim removed 5 bases at V and 1 base at J, leaving 6 bases unmatched. CDR3 in DNA: TGTGCCAGCAGCATCGGACTAGCGGGCCTCCAAGAGACCCAGTACTTC. It translates to CASSIGLAGLQETQYF.

The chain links TRBV7-3 to TRBJ2-3; 9 nucleotides line up with TRBD2. This CDR3 contains 14 residues. J lost 4 bases, V lost 5 bases, and 4 bases had no gene match. The V gene's germline CDR1 is SGHTA and CDR2 FQGTGA. CDR3 bases: TGTGCCAGCAGCCCCGGACTAGCGTCAGATACGCAGTATTTT. Residues: CASSPGLASDTQYF.

The rearrangement links TRBV27 to TRBJ1-2, with 9 positions matching TRBD1. V gave up 6 bases and J gave up 2 bases; unmatched junction bases: 7. The CDR3 consists of 15 residues. Germline CDR1 reads MNHEY; CDR2 reads SMNVEV (reference sequence). CDR3 in DNA: TGTGCCAGCAGGGGACAGGGTCAACGGAACTATGGCTACACCTTC. Encoded protein: CASRGQGQRNYGYTF.

The V and J genes are TRBV19 and TRBJ2-1, with 11 bases aligning to TRBD2. Germline assignment: CDR1 LNHDA and CDR2 SQIVND (reference sequence). Trimming removed 2 bases from V and 5 bases from J; junction bases left unmatched: 2. CDR3 length equals 15 residues. The CDR3 here is CASSITSGSNNEQFF. Here the CDR3 DNA reads TGTGCCAGTAGTATAACTAGCGGGAGCAACAATGAGCAGTTCTTC.

In this sample, this clone turned up once. The J gene is TRBJ2-2, the V gene TRBV7-6; a possible D gene is TRBD2 (6 bases). V lost 5 bases and J 1 base, leaving 11 bases between the germline ends. Per germline, CDR1 SGHVS and CDR2 FNYEAQ. The CDR3 covers 15 residues. The CDR3 DNA is TGTGCCAGCAGCCCACGGAGGGGGAACACCGGGGAGCTGTTTTTT. This gives the protein CASSPRRGNTGELFF.

The J gene is TRBJ1-1, the V gene TRBV5-1; D is uncertain. Looked up from germline, CDR1 is SGHRS and CDR2 is YFSETQ. V lost 0 bases to trimming and J lost 2 bases, with 11 bases between them. This CDR3 is built from 15 residues. The CDR3 region has the DNA TGCGCCAGCAGCTTGGAGCTGCGGTCTAACACTGAAGCTTTCTTT. This sequence encodes CASSLELRSNTEAFF. Based on the CDR3 plus reference TRBV5-1 and TRBJ1-1, the full variable domain is KAGVTQTPRYLIKTRGQQVTLSCSPISGHRSVSWYQQTPGQGLQFLFEYFSETQRNKGNFPGRFSGRQFSNSRSEMNVSTLELGDSALYLCASSLELRSNTEAFFGQGTRLTVV.

V is TRBV9 and J is TRBJ2-1, with TRBD2 identical over 12 bases. Germline V gene sequence: CDR1 SGDLS, CDR2 YYNGEE. The CDR3 consists of 18 residues. V was clipped by 4 bases and J by 2 bases; unmatched bases: 10. CDR3 in DNA: TGTGCCAGCAGCCCCCGGACTAGCGGGATAGGGACCTACAATGAGCAGTTCTTC. It specifies CASSPRTSGIGTYNEQFF.

The chain couples TRBV19 to TRBJ1-2; D not resolved. Trimming pared 2 bases from V and 0 bases from J, leaving 10 bases between. This CDR3 has 15 residues. CDR1 is LNHDA and CDR2 is SQIVND in the germline V gene (reference sequence). The CDR3 DNA reads as TGTGCCAGTAGTATATTGGTATCAGCTAACTATGGCTACACCTTC. It specifies CASSILVSANYGYTF.

The chain employs TRBV28 and TRBJ2-7; 8 nucleotides align to TRBD2. This CDR3 is built from 16 residues. V was pared by 5 bases and J by 7 bases, with 16 bases of the junction left unmatched. In germline, CDR1 is MDHEN, CDR2 SYDVKM. The CDR3: CASSLAGGGRVGEQYF. In nucleotides, the CDR3 is TGTGCCAGCAGTCTGGCGGGGGGCGGGAGAGTGGGAGAGCAGTACTTC. Full variable domain (rest looked up from reference TRBV28 and TRBJ2-7): DVKVTQSSRYLVKRTGEKVFLECVQDMDHENMFWYRQDPGLGLRLIYFSYDVKMKEKGDIPEGYSVSREKKERFSLILESASTNQTSMYLCASSLAGGGRVGEQYFGPGTRLTVT.

This chain joins TRBV6-6 and TRBJ1-3; D remains unclear. CDR1 and CDR2 (germline): MNHNY, SVGAGI (reference sequence). Trimming shortened V by 6 bases and J by 2 bases, and 17 bases separated the two germline ends. This CDR3 contains 16 residues. CDR3 nucleotide sequence: TGTGCCAGCAGCCAAGGCGCCGGGAGGACTGGAAACACCATATATTTT. This gives the protein CASSQGAGRTGNTIYF.

The chain employs TRBV9 and TRBJ2-3, with D perhaps TRBD1 (5 bases). The CDR3 is 16 residues long. Trimming took off 0 bases at V and 0 bases at J, with 11 bases between the two ends. Germline V CDR1 and CDR2: SGDLS, YYNGEE. CDR3 region: CASSVGGEPSTDTQYF. The CDR3 nucleotides read TGTGCCAGCAGCGTAGGGGGCGAACCTAGCACAGATACGCAGTATTTT. Looking up the rest from reference TRBV9 and TRBJ2-3 gives the full variable domain: DSGVTQTPKHLITATGQRVTLRCSPRSGDLSVYWYQQSLDQGLQFLIQYYNGEERAKGNILERFSAQQFPDLHSELNLSSLELGDSALYFCASSVGGEPSTDTQYFGPGTRLTVL.

The genes are TRBV2 and TRBJ2-7, with TRBD2 matching over 11 bases. Germline CDR1 and CDR2: SNHLY and FYNNEI. The CDR3 is 15 amino acids. J was trimmed by 4 bases and V by 7 bases; bases with no gene match: 9. Written as DNA, the CDR3 is TGTGCCAGCACCCTATTACTAGCGGGAGTGTACGAGCAGTACTTC. Translation: CASTLLLAGVYEQYF.

The chain carries TRBV6-4 and TRBJ2-4; 10 bases align to TRBD1. The V and J ends lost 9 bases and 0 bases, in that order; junction bases with no gene match: 5. This CDR3 contains 15 residues. Looked up from germline, CDR1 is MRHNA and CDR2 is SNTAGT. The CDR3 DNA follows: TGTGCCAGAATAGGACAGGGGGTAGCCAAAAACATTCAGTACTTC. The encoded protein is CARIGQGVAKNIQYF.

This clone was counted a single time. The genes are TRBV28 and TRBJ2-2; 11 bases align to TRBD1. V dropped 7 bases and J dropped 5; count of bases not matched to a gene: 3. Per the germline V gene, CDR1 is MDHEN and CDR2 is SYDVKM. The CDR3 sequence is 14 residues long. CDR3 in amino acids: CASIGTGGTGELFF. The CDR3 DNA reads TGTGCCAGCATAGGGACAGGGGGAACCGGGGAGCTGTTTTTT.

This chain uses TRBV6-6 with TRBJ2-2; 7 positions match TRBD2. V dropped 5 bases and J dropped 7; count of bases not matched to a gene: 4. The CDR3 is made up of 13 amino acids. Per germline, CDR1 MNHNY and CDR2 SVGAGI (reference sequence). The DNA of the CDR3 is TGTGCCAGCAGTACCCGGACTAGCGGGGAGCTGTTTTTT. Translated, it gives CASSTRTSGELFF.

V is TRBV11-2 and J is TRBJ1-2; 7 bases match TRBD1. The CDR3 totals 14 residues. Trimming removed 7 bases from V and 3 bases from J; junction bases left unmatched: 8. Germline CDR1 and CDR2: SGHAT and FQNNGV. CDR3 region: CASTRTGLDYGYTF. The DNA of the CDR3 is TGTGCCAGCACCCGGACAGGTTTGGACTATGGCTACACCTTC.